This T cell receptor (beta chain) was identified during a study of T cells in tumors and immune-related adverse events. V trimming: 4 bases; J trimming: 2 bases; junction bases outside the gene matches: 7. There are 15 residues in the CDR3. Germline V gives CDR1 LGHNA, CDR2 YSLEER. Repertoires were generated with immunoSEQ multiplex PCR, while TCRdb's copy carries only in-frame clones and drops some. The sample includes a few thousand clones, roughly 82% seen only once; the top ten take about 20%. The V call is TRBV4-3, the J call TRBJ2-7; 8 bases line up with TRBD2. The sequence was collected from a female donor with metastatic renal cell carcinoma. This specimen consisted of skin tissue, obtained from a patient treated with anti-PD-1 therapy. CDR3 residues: CASSRNLGLAYEQYF. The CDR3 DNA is TGCGCCAGCAGCCGTAACTTGGGACTAGCCTACGAGCAGTACTTC.